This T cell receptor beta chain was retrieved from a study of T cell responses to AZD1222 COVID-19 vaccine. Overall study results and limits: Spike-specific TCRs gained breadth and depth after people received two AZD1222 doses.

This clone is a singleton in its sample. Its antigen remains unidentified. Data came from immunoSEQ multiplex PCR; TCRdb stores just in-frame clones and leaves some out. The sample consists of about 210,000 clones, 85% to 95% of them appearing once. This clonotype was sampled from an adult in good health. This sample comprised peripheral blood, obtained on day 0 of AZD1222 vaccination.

The CDR3 protein is CASSSTENTEAFF. As DNA, the CDR3 is TGCGCCAGCAGCTCGACAGAGAACACTGAAGCTTTCTTT. The chain uses TRBV5-1 and TRBJ1-1; D possibly corresponds to TRBD1 (5 bases). Germline V gives CDR1 SGHRS, CDR2 YFSETQ. The CDR3 is 13 residues long. Trimming took 3 bases from V and 1 from J, leaving 7 bases between them.